This T cell receptor beta chain was documented in a study of T cells in Graves' hyperthyroidism and ophthalmopathy. The wider study: Peripheral blood was taken when the disease was first diagnosed, before any treatment began.

Trimming stripped 1 base from V and 6 bases from J, with 16 bases between. The CDR3 covers 15 residues. Germline CDR1 LGHNA, CDR2 YNFKEQ. Study findings and constraints: Most thyroid clonotypes that were expanded above 0.001 also turned up in blood. Through a model of 13 V-J features, ophthalmopathy was separated from stable hyperthyroidism.

Regions amplified from RNA transcripts were the TCR beta CDR3 regions. Primed by the HTBI set, a first-round RT-PCR was run on the TCR CDR3. TCRdb redid the calling of the multiplex PCR reads with MiXCR, one entry per CDR3 protein. Of fewer than 350,000 distinct CDR3 sequences in the sample, 13% are singletons; the top ten hold approximately 8.6%. This clonotype was picked up a small number of times. Its target is unknown. Sequencing was performed on blood. V is TRBV4-2 and J is TRBJ2-7, with D possibly TRBD1 on 5 matching bases. The TCR was taken from a woman between 25 and 40 years old with Graves' hyperthyroidism that later progressed to Graves' ophthalmopathy. The CDR3 DNA reads TGTGCCAGCAGCCAAGGAGAGTTCCAGGGTACCGAGCAGTACTTC. As protein: CASSQGEFQGTEQYF.